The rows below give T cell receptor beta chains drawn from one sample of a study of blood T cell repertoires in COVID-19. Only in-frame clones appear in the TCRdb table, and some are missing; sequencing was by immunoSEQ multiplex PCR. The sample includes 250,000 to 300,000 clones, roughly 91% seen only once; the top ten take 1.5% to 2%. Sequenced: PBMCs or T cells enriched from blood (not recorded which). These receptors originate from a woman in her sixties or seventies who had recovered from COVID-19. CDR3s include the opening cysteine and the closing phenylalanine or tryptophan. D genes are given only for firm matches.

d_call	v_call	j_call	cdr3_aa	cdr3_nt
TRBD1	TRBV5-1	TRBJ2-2	CASSWGTGNTGELFF	TGCGCCAGCAGCTGGGGGACAGGGAACACCGGGGAGCTGTTTTTT
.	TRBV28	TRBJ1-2	CASSLGGEFGYTF	TGTGCCAGCAGTTTGGGGGGGGAGTTTGGCTACACCTTC
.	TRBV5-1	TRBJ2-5	CASSLVAESGTQYF	TGCGCCAGCAGCTTGGTGGCGGAGTCGGGGACCCAGTACTTC
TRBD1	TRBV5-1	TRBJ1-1	CASSSGTALPTEAFF	TGCGCCAGCAGCTCGGGGACAGCCCTACCCACTGAAGCTTTCTTT
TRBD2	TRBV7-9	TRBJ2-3	CASSNGLAGADTQYF	TGTGCCAGCAGCAATGGGCTAGCGGGGGCAGATACGCAGTATTTT
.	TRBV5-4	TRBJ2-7	CASSWDKSYEQYF	TGTGCCAGCAGCTGGGACAAATCCTACGAGCAGTACTTC
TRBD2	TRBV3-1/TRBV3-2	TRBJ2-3	CASSHNTGLAGGPPDTQYF	TGTGCCAGCAGCCACAATACAGGACTAGCGGGAGGGCCCCCAGATACGCAGTATTTT
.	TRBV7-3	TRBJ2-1	CASSLPGLREQFF	TGTGCCAGCAGCTTACCCGGACTCCGGGAGCAGTTCTTC
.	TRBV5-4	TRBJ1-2	CASSLPPSGYTF	TGTGCCAGCAGCTTGCCCCCCTCGGGCTACACCTTC
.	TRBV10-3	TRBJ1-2	CAISDLRGYTF	TGTGCCATCAGTGATCTGCGGGGCTACACCTTC
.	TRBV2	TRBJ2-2	CASSVRGFGELFF	TGTGCCAGCAGTGTTAGGGGCTTCGGGGAGCTGTTTTTT
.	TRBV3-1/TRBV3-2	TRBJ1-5	CASSPSTRKPQHF	TGTGCCAGCAGCCCAAGTACGCGGAAGCCCCAGCATTTT
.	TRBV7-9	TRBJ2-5	CASSLALASEGRGQYF	TGTGCCAGCAGCTTAGCTCTAGCGTCTGAAGGTCGGGGCCAGTACTTC
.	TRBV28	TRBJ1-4	CADGGVVEKLFF	TGTGCCGATGGAGGGGTAGTGGAAAAACTGTTTTTT